The clone carrying this T cell receptor beta chain was seen ten or more times. This sample was included in a study of T cells in Graves' hyperthyroidism and ophthalmopathy. Amplified TCR beta CDR3 regions derived from RNA transcripts. HTBI primers were employed in a first-round RT-PCR of the TCR CDR3. A single record per CDR3 protein comes from TCRdb applying MiXCR to the multiplex PCR reads. Here the sample spans roughly 100,000 distinct CDR3 sequences, over 45% being singletons. Extraction of PBMCs used roughly 9.3 ml of fresh peripheral blood. Sequenced sample: blood. The receptor was derived from a middle-aged man with Graves' hyperthyroidism.

The CDR3 DNA reads TGTGCCAGCAGCTCGTTGACAGGGAGTAGGGCGGAAGCTTTCTTT. Translated, it gives CASSSLTGSRAEAFF. The rearrangement links TRBV5-5 to TRBJ1-1; 7 bases line up with TRBD1. The length of the CDR3 is 15 residues. Germline V gene sequence: CDR1 SGHKS, CDR2 YYEKEE (reference sequence). With V trimmed by 3 bases and J by 8 bases, 13 bases remained unmatched.